This T cell receptor beta chain was sequenced in a study of CD4 T cells in relation to SARS-CoV-2 and coronaviruses. Sequencing was performed with immunoSEQ multiplex PCR; in TCRdb, only in-frame clones are kept and a portion is missing. The profile shows about 24,000 clones, approximately 72% of them singletons. CD4+ T cells from unexposed donors were obtained before the COVID-19 pandemic (2011-2018). The cells were cultured for under 13 days before CD4+ T cells were isolated. This clone was found once. The antigen is unknown. The CDR3 length is 15 residues. The ends were cut back, 7 bases at V and 7 bases at J, with 20 bases in the middle. In germline, CDR1 is SNHLY, CDR2 FYNNEI.

What was sequenced was CD4+ T cells from PBMCs, cultured in vitro. The clonotype comes from a human donor in good health. The chain recombines TRBV2 with TRBJ1-3; D uncertain. DNA for the CDR3: TGTGCCAGCAATCTCCAATCCCCAAGTCAGAACACCATATATTTT. Its translation: CASNLQSPSQNTIYF.